Listed here are 2 T cell receptor beta chains from one sample, sequenced in a study of shared clonotypes between healthy human individuals. Terminally differentiated effector memory CD45RA+ cells were excluded from the naive CD8 cells, which were CD45RO-negative and positively selected for CCR7. Method: immunoSEQ multiplex PCR; TCRdb's copy keeps in-frame clones and lacks some. In the table there are roughly 600,000 clones, about 98% of which are singletons. The sequencing input was naive CD8+ T cells sorted from blood. The source is a man aged 25 to 45 in good health.

The CDR3 loop is CSVGEGHNYEQYF. CDR3 sequence (DNA): TGCAGCGTCGGGGAGGGACACAACTACGAGCAGTACTTC. The V gene is TRBV29-1, the J gene TRBJ2-7; D is perhaps TRBD2 (7 bases). CDR1 and CDR2 (germline): SQVTM, ANQGSEA. This CDR3 contains 13 residues. V lost 6 bases and J 3 bases, leaving 15 bases between the germline ends.

This clone was seen a single time. V gene TRBV19 combines with J gene TRBJ2-3, with no clear D. This CDR3 comprises 15 residues. V lost 5 bases, J lost 2 bases, and 14 bases lay in between. In germline, CDR1 is LNHDA, CDR2 SQIVND (reference sequence). The CDR3 loop reads CASSGSGAYTDTQYF. In nucleotides, the CDR3 is TGTGCCAGTAGTGGTTCAGGAGCGTACACAGATACGCAGTATTTT.